These 31 T cell receptor beta chains came from one sample sequenced in a study of cytomegalovirus exposure and HLA in healthy donors. PCR was performed using 60 Vbeta and 13 Jbeta primers. The data were produced by immunoSEQ multiplex PCR, yet TCRdb's version contains in-frame clones alone and is incomplete. Altogether roughly 190,000 clones are present, around 67% being singletons, with the ten largest covering around 3.3%. Sequenced sample: PBMCs. Every receptor here comes from a woman aged 25 to 39 in good health and CMV-seropositive.

The chain is built from TRBV5-5 and TRBJ2-1; 8 positions agree with TRBD2. Germline CDR1 reads SGHKS; CDR2 reads YYEKEE (reference sequence). The CDR3 runs 15 residues. Germline trimming cut 0 bases from V and 11 bases from J; bases unmatched to any gene: 10. The CDR3 region is CASSLEASGYPKQFF. The CDR3 DNA sequence: TGTGCCAGCAGCTTGGAGGCTAGCGGGTACCCGAAGCAGTTCTTC.

The chain has TRBV2 and TRBJ2-1; D may be TRBD1 (6 bases). Trimming left V 5 bases short and J 3 bases short, with 20 bases between. The CDR3 contains 17 residues. Germline V CDR1 and CDR2: SNHLY, FYNNEI. Written as DNA, the CDR3 is TGTGCCAGCAGTCCCACTTTAGACAGGAGCTTCTACAATGAGCAGTTCTTC. Translating it yields CASSPTLDRSFYNEQFF. Based on the CDR3 plus reference TRBV2 and TRBJ2-1, the full variable domain is EPEVTQTPSHQVTQMGQEVILRCVPISNHLYFYWYRQILGQKVEFLVSFYNNEISEKSEIFDDQFSVERPDGSNFTLKIRSTKLEDSAMYFCASSPTLDRSFYNEQFFGPGTRLTVL.

The gene calls are TRBV4-1 and TRBJ2-3; a possible D gene is TRBD2 (6 bases). This CDR3 has 17 residues. Germline V gene lookup returns CDR1 MGHRA and CDR2 YSYEKL. Between the trimmed V and J ends, which lost 0 bases and 6 bases, there was a span of 19 bases. CDR3 sequence reads: CASSQEWGEASGDTQYF. CDR3 DNA: TGCGCCAGCAGCCAAGAATGGGGGGAAGCCTCGGGGGATACGCAGTATTTT.

The chain uses TRBV7-9 and TRBJ1-1; tentative D call: TRBD1 (6 bases). V was clipped by 1 base and J by 1 base, with 16 bases between them. The CDR3 loop spans 17 amino acids. CDR1 and CDR2 from the germline V gene are SEHNR and FQNEAQ (reference sequence). The CDR3 DNA follows: TGTGCCAGCAGCTTAGATTACAGGGAAACTACGAACACTGAAGCTTTCTTT. Amino acid sequence: CASSLDYRETTNTEAFF.

V is TRBV7-6 and J is TRBJ2-5; TRBD2 matches 10 bases. The end of the DNA aligns better with TRBJ2-7, so the J call may be wrong. Germline V gene data show CDR1 as SGHVS and CDR2 as FNYEAQ. This CDR3 region has 17 residues. The CDR3 bases are TGTGCCAGCAGCTTAGGGACTAGCGGCCCAAGCTCCTACGAGCAGTACTTC. Translation: CASSLGTSGPSSYEQYF.

The chain links TRBV6-4 to TRBJ2-1; 7 nucleotides match TRBD2. V was clipped by 2 bases and J by 6 bases; unmatched bases: 4. This CDR3 is built from 14 residues. The V gene's germline CDR1 is MRHNA and CDR2 SNTAGT. The CDR3 DNA follows: TGTGCCAGCAGTGACACGGGAGGCGGCAATGAGCAGTTCTTC. Translated: CASSDTGGGNEQFF.

The chain is built from TRBV6-1 and TRBJ1-4; 9 bases fit TRBD1. Germline loops: CDR1 MNHNS, CDR2 SASEGT. V lost 3 bases and J lost 0; bases outside the gene matches: 2. This CDR3 contains 16 residues. CDR3 protein: CASSEGQGTTNEKLFF. CDR3 nucleotides: TGTGCCAGCAGTGAGGGACAGGGAACAACTAATGAAAAACTGTTTTTT.

The chain employs TRBV27 and TRBJ1-6; TRBD1 might be the D (5 bases). The CDR3 runs to 15 residues. V dropped 4 bases and J dropped 7 bases, with 14 bases sitting between them. Germline CDR1 and CDR2: MNHEY and SMNVEV (reference sequence). CDR3 amino acids: CASSSQQEYNSPLHF. As DNA, the CDR3 is TGTGCCAGCAGTTCTCAACAGGAATACAATTCACCCCTCCACTTT.

The chain is built from TRBV28 and TRBJ2-5; a weak D match, TRBD1 (5 bases). With the DNA end fitting TRBJ2-7 better, the J assignment may be wrong. In germline, CDR1 is MDHEN, CDR2 SYDVKM. This CDR3 has 13 residues. For the CDR3, the DNA is TGTGCCAGCGGAGACAGACGTCTCTACGAGCAGTACTTC. This codes for CASGDRRLYEQYF.

The chain couples TRBV28 to TRBJ2-7; TRBD1 aligns across 7 bases. Germline V lookup: CDR1 MDHEN, CDR2 SYDVKM. This CDR3 is 14 amino acids long. Trimming removed 3 bases from V and 7 bases from J; junction bases left unmatched: 9. CDR3 nucleotide sequence: TGTGCCAGCAGTTTTCAGGGGGAGATATTAGAGCAGTACTTC. Its translation is CASSFQGEILEQYF.

The chain carries TRBV28 and TRBJ1-3, with 7 positions matching TRBD1. V gave up 6 bases and J gave up 0 bases; unmatched junction bases: 5. The germline V gene encodes CDR1 MDHEN and CDR2 SYDVKM. This CDR3 is 15 amino acids long. The DNA for the CDR3 is TGTGCCAGCAGGCCCCAGGGGGTCTCTGGAAACACCATATATTTT. Encoded protein: CASRPQGVSGNTIYF.

The chain has TRBV18 and TRBJ2-2, with D possibly being TRBD1 (5 bases). Germline V CDR1 and CDR2: KGHSH, LQKENI. V shed 3 bases and J shed 1 base, with 12 bases lying between them. There are 16 residues in the CDR3. DNA for the CDR3: TGTGCCAGCTCACCTTACACAGGTTTGAACACCGGGGAGCTGTTTTTT. Translating gives CASSPYTGLNTGELFF.

This rearrangement joins TRBV4-1 to TRBJ1-1; D possibly corresponds to TRBD1 (6 bases). CDR3 size: 15 residues. Looked up from germline, CDR1 is MGHRA and CDR2 is YSYEKL. V was shortened by 3 bases and J by 1 base, with 12 bases between the two germline ends. The CDR3 DNA follows: TGCGCCAGCAGCCAGGCAGGGGCCTGGAACACTGAAGCTTTCTTT. Translated, it gives CASSQAGAWNTEAFF.

This chain connects TRBV27 to TRBJ2-1; the match to TRBD2 covers 9 bases. Looked up from germline, CDR1 is MNHEY and CDR2 is SMNVEV (reference sequence). Losses at the gene ends were 7 bases for V and 0 bases for J; bases not matched to a gene: 19. The CDR3 runs 20 residues. CDR3 bases: TGTGCCAGCACCCCCTTAAGCTTCCAGCGGGAGGCTGGCTCCTACAATGAGCAGTTCTTC. Translating gives CASTPLSFQREAGSYNEQFF.

The chain uses TRBV5-6 and TRBJ2-5; 11 bases agree with TRBD2. Germline V CDR1 and CDR2: SGHDT, YYEEEE. CDR3 length: 14 residues. V lost 4 bases and J lost 5; bases outside the gene matches: 4. CDR3 residues: CASSATSGSETQYF. In DNA, the CDR3 is TGTGCCAGCAGCGCAACTAGCGGGAGTGAGACCCAGTACTTC.

This rearrangement joins TRBV28 to TRBJ2-7, with 14 bases fitting TRBD2. The CDR3 contains 17 residues. Germline V gives CDR1 MDHEN, CDR2 SYDVKM. The V segment lost 6 bases and the J segment 4 bases; nucleotides outside the gene matches: 11. The DNA of the CDR3 is TGTGCCAGCAGCAAGCTGGAGGGACTAGCGGGAGTGTACGAGCAGTACTTC. Encoded protein: CASSKLEGLAGVYEQYF.

The V and J genes are TRBV13 and TRBJ2-1, with TRBD2 matching 7 bases. The germline V gene encodes CDR1 PRHDT and CDR2 FYEKMQ (reference sequence). V lost 0 bases and J lost 6; bases outside the gene matches: 11. The CDR3 is 17 residues long. CDR3 nucleotide sequence: TGTGCCAGCAGCTTAGGGGGGGGTCTTAGCGGGCCCAATGAGCAGTTCTTC. It codes for CASSLGGGLSGPNEQFF.

This clone showed up just a few times. The gene calls are TRBV7-2 and TRBJ2-7, with a weak D call TRBD2 (5 bases). V was pared by 0 bases and J by 3 bases, with 12 bases between. The germline gives CDR1 SGHTA, CDR2 FQGNSA. This CDR3 is 15 amino acids long. The CDR3 DNA is TGTGCCAGCAGCTTAGCGCCGGGGTACGACTACGAGCAGTACTTC. As protein: CASSLAPGYDYEQYF.

The chain couples TRBV7-2 to TRBJ1-2; D is possibly TRBD1 (6 bases). The V gene's germline CDR1 is SGHTA and CDR2 FQGNSA. Trimming removed 1 base at V and 8 bases at J, with 11 bases between. This CDR3 is built from 13 residues. CDR3 in DNA: TGTGCCAGCAGCTTAGGATGGGGGCAAGGCTACACCTTC. It is translated as CASSLGWGQGYTF.

This chain links TRBV6-1 with TRBJ1-3; D remains ambiguous. The germline V gene has CDR1 MNHNS and CDR2 SASEGT. The CDR3 extends over 13 amino acids. V was trimmed by 2 bases and J by 8 bases, leaving 10 bases between them. As DNA, the CDR3 is TGTGCCAGCAGTGAACTTAAAGGAGACACCATATATTTT. Residues: CASSELKGDTIYF.

The rearrangement joins TRBV28 to TRBJ2-7; 8 positions match TRBD2. The CDR3 length is 14 residues. The V gene end was trimmed by 7 bases and the J gene end by 4 bases; junction bases not matched to a gene: 9. Germline CDR1 reads MDHEN; CDR2 reads SYDVKM. CDR3 protein: CASTYAAGGYEQYF. DNA for the CDR3: TGTGCCAGCACCTATGCGGCGGGGGGATACGAGCAGTACTTC.

The chain combines TRBV29-1 with TRBJ1-1, with TRBD1 as a possible D gene (5 bases). CDR3 length: 14 residues. Germline V lookup: CDR1 SQVTM, CDR2 ANQGSEA. The V end lost 6 bases, the J end lost 5 bases, and 19 bases lay between the germline ends. CDR3 sequence (DNA): TGCAGCGTCCTCAGGGTTGGTTCTAGTACTGAAGCTTTCTTT. It encodes CSVLRVGSSTEAFF.

This clone has a handful of counts. The rearrangement joins TRBV2 to TRBJ2-5; perhaps TRBD2 as D (6 bases). The CDR3 runs to 15 residues. Germline CDR1 reads SNHLY; CDR2 reads FYNNEI. Between the trimmed V and J ends, which lost 7 bases and 2 bases, there was a span of 17 bases. The CDR3: CASTARRGEQETQYF. CDR3 coding DNA: TGTGCCAGCACCGCCCGGCGGGGTGAACAAGAGACCCAGTACTTC.

The V call is TRBV15, the J call TRBJ2-1; D remains ambiguous. Germline values: CDR1 LNHNV, CDR2 YYDKDF (reference sequence). The CDR3 is 14 residues long. Trimming took 0 bases from V and 9 from J, leaving 12 bases between them. CDR3 sequence: CATSRDSAVSEQFF. CDR3 bases: TGTGCCACCAGCAGAGATTCCGCGGTGAGTGAGCAGTTCTTC.

This clone has a single count. One end of the junction varies from germline; a read error may be responsible. CDR3 in amino acids: CASDPLPGKRQDTQYF. The DNA of the CDR3 is TGTGCCAGCGATCCCCTTCCCGGGAAGCGGCAAGACACCCAGTACTTC. The chain has TRBV6-4 and TRBJ2-5; D is perhaps TRBD2 (5 bases). This CDR3 contains 16 residues. Germline V gene lookup returns CDR1 MRHNA and CDR2 SNTAGT.

This clone has only a few counts. The chain links TRBV27 to TRBJ2-7; 8 nucleotides agree with TRBD2. Unmatched junction bases numbered 3, after V lost 3 bases and J lost 2 bases. The CDR3 runs 14 residues. Germline assignment: CDR1 MNHEY and CDR2 SMNVEV (reference sequence). Here the CDR3 reads CASSFTGRAYEQYF. In DNA form, the CDR3 reads TGTGCCAGCAGTTTTACCGGGAGGGCCTACGAGCAGTACTTC.

The CDR3 loop is CASCGQGNTEAFF. CDR3 coding DNA: TGTGCCAGCTGTGGACAGGGGAACACTGAAGCTTTCTTT. The chain couples TRBV6-1 to TRBJ1-1, with 8 bases fitting TRBD1. The CDR3 totals 13 residues. The ends lost 8 bases at V and 1 base at J; junction bases unmatched: 3. Germline V gene lookup returns CDR1 MNHNS and CDR2 SASEGT.

The chain has TRBV5-4 and TRBJ1-4; the D is unclear. The ends were cut back, 0 bases at V and 8 bases at J, with 11 bases in the middle. CDR3 length: 14 residues. Germline V CDR1 and CDR2: SGHNT, YYREEE (reference sequence). The CDR3 here is CASSLGGLNEKLFF. CDR3 bases: TGTGCCAGCAGCTTGGGAGGACTAAACGAAAAACTGTTTTTT.

The chain is built from TRBV6-5 and TRBJ2-5; 11 nucleotides align to TRBD1. Matching the DNA end better, TRBJ2-7 makes the J call doubtful. The germline gives CDR1 MNHEY, CDR2 SVGAGI. CDR3 length equals 14 residues. The CDR3 loop reads CASSYSGTGGEQYF. CDR3 nucleotides: TGTGCCAGCAGTTACTCCGGGACAGGGGGCGAGCAGTACTTC.

This clone was recorded once. This chain joins TRBV7-9 and TRBJ2-5; 12 positions match TRBD2. Losses at the gene ends were 8 bases for V and 4 bases for J; bases not matched to a gene: 8. The CDR3 covers 15 residues. Germline V gene lookup returns CDR1 SEHNR and CDR2 FQNEAQ (reference sequence). CDR3 loop: CASGRLAGEIETQYF. The CDR3 nucleotides are TGTGCCAGCGGCAGACTAGCGGGAGAGATAGAGACCCAGTACTTC.

This clone was detected only a few times. The chain joins TRBV28 to TRBJ1-2, with a weak D call TRBD1 (6 bases). Germline V gene lookup returns CDR1 MDHEN and CDR2 SYDVKM. There are 13 residues in the CDR3. Trimming pared 2 bases from V and 8 bases from J, leaving 12 bases between. The DNA of the CDR3 is TGTGCCAGCAGTTTAGGGGGGGCGGGGGGCTACACCTTC. Protein: CASSLGGAGGYTF.